What follows is one T cell receptor beta chain and its context. Trimming cost V 4 bases and J 0 bases; bases outside gene matches: 3. This CDR3 region has 17 residues. Germline V gives CDR1 SGHVS, CDR2 FQNEAQ. The data belong to a study of blood T cell repertoires in COVID-19. On the study more broadly: T cells, B-cell-depleted T cells, or PBMCs supplied cDNA or gDNA.

Some clones are missing from TCRdb's copy, which holds only in-frame ones; the method was immunoSEQ multiplex PCR. The repertoire holds about 160,000 clones, with roughly 80% as singletons. This chain links TRBV7-8 with TRBJ2-6, with 10 bases aligning to TRBD1. The clonotype comes from a woman aged 80 or over with acute or convalescent COVID-19. The sequenced sample was peripheral blood. The CDR3 reads CASSSTGGNSGANVLTF. The CDR3 region has the DNA TGTGCCAGCAGCTCGACAGGGGGCAACTCTGGGGCCAACGTCCTGACTTTC. Based on the CDR3 plus reference TRBV7-8 and TRBJ2-6, the full variable domain is GAGVSQSPRYKVAKRGQDVALRCDPISGHVSLFWYQQALGQGPEFLTYFQNEAQLDKSGLPSDRFFAERPEGSVSTLKIQRTQQEDSAVYLCASSSTGGNSGANVLTFGAGSRLTVL.